Following are 25 T cell receptor beta chains from one sample sequenced in a study of regulatory T cells in long-lasting Graves disease. iRepertoire HTBI primers and Arm-PCR of CDR3 regions built TCR beta libraries. One entry per CDR3 protein, called by TCRdb with MiXCR from the multiplex PCR reads. The table records 350,000 to 500,000 distinct CDR3 sequences, around 15% of them present only once. Regarding time point: newly diagnosed GD, antithyroid drugs for less than 3 months. Scientists built the TCR library using RNA that was extracted from PBMCs. These data also featured in a second study, about T cells in Graves' hyperthyroidism and ophthalmopathy.

The sequencing here drew on peripheral blood mononuclear cells (PBMCs), taken at new diagnosis, from a patient treated with antithyroid drugs. Receptors originate from a woman aged 45-59 years with Graves disease.

A note on this clonotype: A read error may produce the germline difference seen at one junction end. CDR3 coding DNA: TGTGCCAGCAGTTTGTCTGGGGGGCTACGGGAAAAACTGTCTTTT. It yields the protein CASSLSGGLREKLSF. The chain employs TRBV12-3 or TRBV12-4 and TRBJ1-4; D is possibly TRBD1 (6 bases). CDR3 length: 15 residues.

This clonotype was picked up many times. The rearrangement uses TRBV6-2 or TRBV6-3 and TRBJ2-3, with TRBD2 as a possible D gene (6 bases). Germline V lookup: CDR1 MNHEY, CDR2 SVGEGT. The CDR3 has 15 amino acids. Trimming took 6 bases from V and 2 from J, leaving 15 bases between them. Here the CDR3 DNA reads TGTGCCAGCAGGCGGGACCCTCATAACACAGATACGCAGTATTTT. Translating it yields CASRRDPHNTDTQYF.

Concerning this clonotype: A single base separates this from a much larger clone, so it may be a read error. The chain links TRBV7-8 to TRBJ2-7; perhaps TRBD2 as D (6 bases). The CDR3 is made up of 18 amino acids. The germline V gene encodes CDR1 SGHVS and CDR2 FQNEAQ. DNA for the CDR3: TGTGTCAGCAGCTTATTCCTGATGCCGGGACTTCAAACCTACGAGCAGTACTTC. This gives the protein CVSSLFLMPGLQTYEQYF.

This clonotype occurred many times. The gene calls are TRBV20-1 and TRBJ2-7; TRBD1 aligns across 7 bases. Germline loops: CDR1 DFQATT, CDR2 SNEGSKA (reference sequence). The ends lost 6 bases at V and 9 bases at J; junction bases unmatched: 14. The CDR3 length is 13 residues. In nucleotides, the CDR3 is TGCAGTGCACGAACGGACAGGACCGTAAGGCAGTACTTC. Its translation is CSARTDRTVRQYF.

This clonotype came up many times. This chain joins TRBV5-6 and TRBJ1-5; 7 nucleotides align to TRBD1. The CDR3 consists of 15 residues. Trimming removed 0 bases from V and 9 bases from J; junction bases left unmatched: 9. Germline CDR1 and CDR2: SGHDT and YYEEEE. CDR3 in DNA: TGTGCCAGCAGCTTGGGACAGGGCTATAGCTTGCCCCAGCATTTT. The encoded protein is CASSLGQGYSLPQHF.

V usage is TRBV7-3 and J usage is TRBJ2-2; TRBD1 matches at 9 bases. This CDR3 region has 16 residues. In germline, CDR1 is SGHTA, CDR2 FQGTGA. Unmatched junction bases numbered 5, after V lost 5 bases and J lost 1 base. This CDR3 reads CASSGPGQGNTGELFF. The CDR3 DNA reads as TGTGCCAGCAGCGGCCCGGGACAGGGGAACACCGGGGAGCTGTTTTTT. The full variable domain, completed using reference TRBV7-3 and TRBJ2-2, is GAGVSQTPSNKVTEKGKYVELRCDPISGHTALYWYRQSLGQGPEFLIYFQGTGAADDSGLPNDRFFAVRPEGSVSTLKIQRTERGDSAVYLCASSGPGQGNTGELFFGEGSRLTVL.

This clonotype was observed many times. The CDR3, as DNA: TGTGCCAGCAGTTCACCGGGACAGGTTTCCTACGAGCAGTACTTC. This translates into CASSSPGQVSYEQYF. The gene calls are TRBV7-9 and TRBJ2-7, with TRBD1 matching 8 bases. In germline, CDR1 is SEHNR, CDR2 FQNEAQ (reference sequence). This CDR3 comprises 15 residues. Trimming at V came to 6 bases and at J to 1 base, leaving 8 bases not matched to a gene.

This clonotype was recorded many times. The J gene is TRBJ2-7, the V gene TRBV5-1; D possibly corresponds to TRBD2 (5 bases). The V end was cut by 0 bases, the J end by 3 bases, with 13 bases between. The CDR3 length is 15 residues. Per the germline V gene, CDR1 is SGHRS and CDR2 is YFSETQ. CDR3 nucleotides: TGCGCCAGCAGCTTGGTTACGGGATCGTTCTACGAGCAGTACTTC. Protein: CASSLVTGSFYEQYF.

This clonotype has more than one count but fewer than ten. The V call is TRBV4-2, the J call TRBJ2-7; no definite D call. The CDR3 is 16 amino acids. Deletions cut 4 bases from V and 0 bases from J, with 16 bases between. Germline assignment: CDR1 LGHNA and CDR2 YNFKEQ. CDR3 bases: TGTGCCAGCAGCCGTAATGTAGGTATAAGCTCCTACGAGCAGTACTTC. It encodes CASSRNVGISSYEQYF.

The J gene is TRBJ1-2, the V gene TRBV2; weak D call: TRBD1 (5 bases). There are 13 residues in the CDR3. Germline V gene data show CDR1 as SNHLY and CDR2 as FYNNEI. V was cut by 7 bases and J by 8 bases, with 17 bases left in between. CDR3 sequence: CASTGAPARGYTF. CDR3 sequence (DNA): TGTGCCAGCACTGGGGCCCCGGCAAGAGGCTACACCTTC.

Only a few counts were recorded for this clonotype. The V and J genes are TRBV18 and TRBJ2-1; 9 positions match TRBD1. V lost 2 bases to trimming and J lost 3 bases; unmatched junction nucleotides: 5. Germline CDR1 reads KGHSH; CDR2 reads LQKENI. CDR3 length: 16 residues. The CDR3 reads CASSPRDREYYNEQFF. DNA for the CDR3: TGTGCCAGCTCACCAAGGGACAGGGAATACTACAATGAGCAGTTCTTC.

This clonotype came up a few times. This chain joins TRBV28 and TRBJ1-2; TRBD1 matches at 8 bases. Germline assignment: CDR1 MDHEN and CDR2 SYDVKM. The V gene end was trimmed by 4 bases and the J gene end by 6 bases; junction bases not matched to a gene: 7. This CDR3 has 14 amino acids. CDR3 nucleotide sequence: TGTGCCAGCAGTTCGTCGGACAGGGCGAATGGCTACACCTTC. This codes for CASSSSDRANGYTF.

V usage is TRBV10-1 and J usage is TRBJ2-3, with D perhaps being TRBD1 or TRBD2 (5 bases each). CDR1 is WNHNN and CDR2 is SYGVQD in the germline V gene (reference sequence). The CDR3 consists of 16 residues. Trimming removed 3 bases from V and 0 bases from J, with 13 bases in between. CDR3 amino acids: CASSDLGTGSTDTQYF. The CDR3 DNA reads as TGCGCCAGCAGTGACTTGGGGACGGGAAGCACAGATACGCAGTATTTT.

The V call is TRBV20-1, the J call TRBJ2-2; D is perhaps TRBD2 (6 bases). This CDR3 is 15 amino acids long. V was cut by 3 bases and J by 5 bases, with 16 bases left in between. The germline gives CDR1 DFQATT, CDR2 SNEGSKA (reference sequence). This CDR3 reads CSARRSGVETGELFF. DNA for the CDR3: TGCAGTGCTAGGAGGTCGGGAGTGGAGACCGGGGAGCTGTTTTTT.

This clonotype turned up a few times. The chain has TRBV5-1 and TRBJ1-4; D unclear. V lost 4 bases and J 6 bases, leaving 13 bases between the germline ends. This CDR3 contains 14 residues. Germline lookup yields CDR1 SGHRS and CDR2 YFSETQ. CDR3 in amino acids: CASSPGSRDEKLFF. DNA of the CDR3: TGCGCCAGCAGCCCGGGGTCCCGGGATGAAAAACTGTTTTTT.

The sample holds many counts of this clonotype. This sequence joins TRBV9 and TRBJ1-2; 10 bases are a match to TRBD1. This CDR3 is 13 amino acids long. From germline, CDR1 is SGDLS and CDR2 YYNGEE. The V and J ends lost 3 bases and 4 bases, in that order; junction bases with no gene match: 0. The CDR3 protein is CASSGQGAYGYTF. In DNA form, the CDR3 reads TGTGCCAGCAGCGGACAGGGGGCCTATGGCTACACCTTC.

This clonotype was found many times. This chain joins TRBV20-1 and TRBJ2-5; 8 bases align to TRBD2. The CDR3 runs 12 residues. Germline loops: CDR1 DFQATT, CDR2 SNEGSKA (reference sequence). The V segment lost 7 bases and the J segment 3 bases; nucleotides outside the gene matches: 4. For the CDR3, the DNA is TGCAGTGGAGCGGGGGAAAAAGAGACCCAGTACTTC. It specifies CSGAGEKETQYF.

The chain couples TRBV6-2 or TRBV6-3 to TRBJ2-7; no clear D. CDR3 length equals 12 residues. Germline V CDR1 and CDR2: MNHEY, SVGEGT. V gave up 5 bases and J gave up 7 bases, with 12 bases separating them. CDR3: CASSEVGWEQYF. As DNA, the CDR3 is TGTGCCAGCAGTGAAGTGGGATGGGAGCAGTACTTC.

This clonotype was detected ten times or more. The chain uses TRBV2 and TRBJ1-2, with D uncertain. V was trimmed by 7 bases and J by 2 bases, leaving 29 bases between them. The V gene's germline CDR1 is SNHLY and CDR2 FYNNEI. There are 19 residues in the CDR3. CDR3 coding DNA: TGTGCCAGCATGAGAGCTTACATACCTCGGCGGAGAATAAACTATGGCTACACCTTC. It translates to CASMRAYIPRRRINYGYTF.

This clonotype was observed many times. The rearrangement links TRBV3-1 to TRBJ1-5; a weak D match, TRBD1 (5 bases). The germline CDR1 and CDR2 sequences are LGHDT and YNNKEL (reference sequence). Deletions cut 3 bases from V and 6 bases from J, with 12 bases between. The CDR3 spans 14 residues. This chain's CDR3 is CASSHSPGGQPQHF. The CDR3 DNA reads TGTGCCAGCAGCCATAGTCCGGGGGGTCAGCCCCAGCATTTT.

There are many counts of this clonotype. The chain couples TRBV10-2 to TRBJ2-7; unclear D gene. The CDR3 runs to 12 residues. Trimming pared 6 bases from V and 6 bases from J, leaving 12 bases between. Germline V lookup: CDR1 WSHSY, CDR2 SAAADI. The CDR3 region is CASSPDIPEQYF. The CDR3 DNA follows: TGCGCCAGCAGCCCTGACATTCCCGAGCAGTACTTC.

This clonotype has only a few counts. The chain has TRBV28 and TRBJ2-1; 7 nucleotides line up with TRBD1. Germline loops: CDR1 MDHEN, CDR2 SYDVKM. The CDR3 runs 17 residues. J lost 7 bases, V lost 4 bases, and 16 bases had no gene match. Here the CDR3 DNA reads TGTGCCAGCAGTTCTCTCAGCGAGGGGGCAAAGGGGAATGAGCAGTTCTTC. Amino acid sequence: CASSSLSEGAKGNEQFF.

This rearrangement joins TRBV5-1 to TRBJ2-2; 7 nucleotides match TRBD2. Germline CDR1 SGHRS, CDR2 YFSETQ. The CDR3 sequence is 16 residues long. Trimming cost V 4 bases and J 4 bases; bases outside gene matches: 10. CDR3 sequence (DNA): TGCGCCAGCAGCGGAACAGCGGGACCCACCACCGGGGAGCTGTTTTTT. This sequence encodes CASSGTAGPTTGELFF.

This clonotype was found many times. This chain links TRBV11-2 with TRBJ1-2; 8 bases are shared with TRBD1. CDR3 length: 15 residues. CDR1 SGHAT and CDR2 FQNNGV come from the germline V gene. Germline trimming cut 4 bases from V and 3 bases from J; bases unmatched to any gene: 7. The CDR3 DNA sequence: TGTGCCAGCAGCTCCTCGACAGGGGAGGACTATGGCTACACCTTC. This gives the protein CASSSSTGEDYGYTF.

The CDR3 DNA follows: TGTGCCAGCAGCTTATCCCCACAGGGCAGCTACGAGCAGTACTTC. Amino acids: CASSLSPQGSYEQYF. The V call is TRBV11-2, the J call TRBJ2-7; perhaps TRBD1 as D (6 bases). V lost 2 bases and J 3 bases, leaving 14 bases between the germline ends. The germline CDR1 and CDR2 sequences are SGHAT and FQNNGV. CDR3 length equals 15 residues.